These 30 T cell receptor beta chains originate from one sample sequenced in a study of T cell repertoires in cytomegalovirus infection. These receptors' antigens are unknown. From the reads, TCRdb called clonotypes with MiXCR, one entry per CDR3 protein. The sample holds around 500,000 distinct CDR3 sequences, about 44% seen once. Sequences were derived from cultured PBMCs, sampled from culture after CMV antigen stimulation. These receptor sequences come from a human donor in good health (CMV status not recorded). Some clones in this sample may be carry-over from other donors' samples.

The table lists this clonotype with a few counts. This chain links TRBV7-2 with TRBJ2-5; TRBD1 matches at 8 bases. CDR1 is SGHTA, CDR2 FQGNSA, per germline. The CDR3 totals 16 residues. V trimming: 4 bases; J trimming: 7 bases; junction bases outside the gene matches: 14. CDR3 in amino acids: CASSSSQGQVVGTQYF. The CDR3, as DNA: TGTGCCAGCAGCTCAAGTCAGGGACAGGTCGTCGGGACCCAGTACTTC.

This clonotype has just a few counts. This chain connects TRBV6-2 or TRBV6-3 to TRBJ2-4; possible D gene TRBD1, 7 bases. The germline gives CDR1 MNHEY, CDR2 SVGEGT. This CDR3 region has 15 residues. V lost 7 bases and J 1 base, leaving 14 bases between the germline ends. CDR3 amino acids: CASTTAGQAKNIQYF. CDR3 DNA sequence: TGTGCCAGCACCACCGCGGGACAGGCCAAAAACATTCAGTACTTC.

The V gene is TRBV18, the J gene TRBJ1-5; tentatively, D is TRBD1 (5 bases). Looked up from germline, CDR1 is KGHSH and CDR2 is LQKENI. This CDR3 has 15 residues. Trimming pared 1 base from V and 3 bases from J, leaving 10 bases between. CDR3 loop: CASSPRGSNNQPQHF. The CDR3, as DNA: TGTGCCAGCTCACCACGGGGGTCCAACAATCAGCCCCAGCATTTT. The full variable domain, with the rest looked up from reference TRBV18 and TRBJ1-5, is NAGVMQNPRHLVRRRGQEARLRCSPMKGHSHVYWYRQLPEEGLKFMVYLQKENIIDESGMPKERFSAEFPKEGPSILRIQQVVRGDSAAYFCASSPRGSNNQPQHFGDGTRLSIL.

J is TRBJ1-5 and V is TRBV7-6; 7 bases agree with TRBD1. Germline values: CDR1 SGHVS, CDR2 FNYEAQ. The CDR3 totals 17 residues. V shed 2 bases, J shed 5 bases, and the junction held 12 bases outside the gene matches. CDR3 coding DNA: TGTGCCAGCAGCTTACGGCCCACCGGGACAGAATATCAGCCCCAGCATTTT. Translating it yields CASSLRPTGTEYQPQHF.

A few counts support this clonotype. J is TRBJ2-3 and V is TRBV7-6, with 9 bases aligning to TRBD2. From germline, CDR1 is SGHVS and CDR2 FNYEAQ. V shed 6 bases and J 2 bases; nucleotides not matched to a gene: 6. The CDR3 covers 15 residues. The CDR3 reads CASSYGLAPTDTQYF. In nucleotides, the CDR3 is TGTGCCAGCAGTTATGGACTAGCGCCCACAGATACGCAGTATTTT.

This chain joins TRBV20-1 and TRBJ2-3, with D perhaps matching TRBD2 (5 bases). The CDR3 covers 16 residues. Per germline, CDR1 DFQATT and CDR2 SNEGSKA (reference sequence). V lost 3 bases, J lost 0 bases, and 16 bases lay in between. CDR3 residues: CSASDHGIASTDTQYF. The CDR3 nucleotides are TGCAGTGCTAGTGACCACGGGATAGCGAGCACAGATACGCAGTATTTT.

DNA of the CDR3: TGTGCCAGCAGCCCGTTAGCGGGAGGTCGGGCTGATACGCAGTATTTT. This codes for CASSPLAGGRADTQYF. V gene TRBV3-1 combines with J gene TRBJ2-3, with 10 bases aligning to TRBD2. This CDR3 has 16 amino acids. Losses at the gene ends were 4 bases for V and 6 bases for J; bases not matched to a gene: 10. Germline CDR1 is LGHDT and CDR2 is YNNKEL (reference sequence).

This clonotype appeared a few times. V gene TRBV5-4 combines with J gene TRBJ2-5; 10 bases agree with TRBD2. This CDR3 spans 15 amino acids. The germline gives CDR1 SGHNT, CDR2 YYREEE (reference sequence). The junction had 6 bases not matched to a gene; V was cut back by 5 bases and J by 2 bases. CDR3 region: CASRALAGAQETQYF. The DNA of the CDR3 is TGTGCCAGCAGAGCCCTAGCGGGGGCGCAAGAGACCCAGTACTTC.

This sequence joins TRBV12-3 or TRBV12-4 and TRBJ1-4, with TRBD1 identical over 9 bases. V shed 8 bases and J 4 bases; nucleotides not matched to a gene: 5. The CDR3 is 14 amino acids. The CDR3 DNA sequence: TGTGCCAGCCGCTCGGGACAGGGTAATGAAAAACTGTTTTTT. Translation: CASRSGQGNEKLFF.

The J gene is TRBJ2-5, the V gene TRBV11-2; the match to TRBD1 covers 7 bases. The CDR3 is 12 amino acids. Germline V gene data show CDR1 as SGHAT and CDR2 as FQNNGV. Trimming took 5 bases from V and 10 from J; bases not matched to a gene: 7. Here the CDR3 DNA reads TGTGCCAGCAGCCGTAACAGGGGAATCCAGTACTTC. Translated, it gives CASSRNRGIQYF.

This clonotype appeared a few times. The chain recombines TRBV12-3 or TRBV12-4 with TRBJ2-3; the match to TRBD2 covers 9 bases. J gave up 0 bases and V 2 bases, and 9 bases lay outside the gene matches. The CDR3 is made up of 18 amino acids. The CDR3 DNA is TGTGCCAGCAGTTTAAGGCTAGCGGGAACCACTAGCACAGATACGCAGTATTTT. It specifies CASSLRLAGTTSTDTQYF.

This sequence joins TRBV7-6 and TRBJ1-3; tentatively, D is TRBD1 (6 bases). The CDR3 is made up of 18 amino acids. Trimming pared 5 bases from V and 1 base from J, leaving 21 bases between. Per the germline V gene, CDR1 is SGHVS and CDR2 is FNYEAQ. The CDR3 nucleotides are TGTGCCAGCAGCCCAGGGAACGGGGGCACGGATTCTGGAAACACCATATATTTT. Residues: CASSPGNGGTDSGNTIYF.

The rearrangement links TRBV19 to TRBJ1-1; possibly TRBD1 for D (6 bases). The CDR3 loop spans 15 amino acids. Germline-derived CDR1 and CDR2 are LNHDA and SQIVND (reference sequence). Trimming shortened V by 1 base and J by 4 bases, and 13 bases separated the two germline ends. The CDR3 DNA is TGTGCCAGTAGTATAGGGCCGCAGGGGAGCACTGAAGCTTTCTTT. As protein: CASSIGPQGSTEAFF.

The chain links TRBV5-1 to TRBJ1-2; tentatively, D is TRBD1 (6 bases). The germline V and J ends were trimmed by 0 bases and 2 bases, with 26 bases remaining between them. CDR1 and CDR2 from the germline V gene are SGHRS and YFSETQ. The CDR3 runs 20 residues. The CDR3 region has the DNA TGCGCCAGCAGCTTGGGTTGGGGGGCGTCGCCAACCGGATTAAACTATGGCTACACCTTC. This codes for CASSLGWGASPTGLNYGYTF.

This chain joins TRBV6-2 or TRBV6-3 and TRBJ2-7; 7 nucleotides agree with TRBD2. J gave up 1 base and V 0 bases, and 6 bases lay outside the gene matches. Germline V lookup: CDR1 MNHEY, CDR2 SVGEGT. The CDR3 has 16 residues. Here the CDR3 DNA reads TGTGCCAGCAGTTACTCGATCGGGGGGAGTTCCTACGAGCAGTACTTC. Translating it yields CASSYSIGGSSYEQYF.

This clonotype was counted only a few times. The chain recombines TRBV20-1 with TRBJ2-7; D gene unclear. The ends were cut back, 3 bases at V and 4 bases at J, with 7 bases in the middle. Per germline, CDR1 DFQATT and CDR2 SNEGSKA (reference sequence). CDR3 length: 11 amino acids. In nucleotides, the CDR3 is TGCAGTGCTAGCTGGGGTTACGAGCAGTACTTC. Its protein is CSASWGYEQYF.

In this sample, this clonotype turned up many times. The CDR3 nucleotides are TGTGCCAGCAGTGAATTTGAGGGACAGGGGTACAATGAGCAGTTCTTC. Translated: CASSEFEGQGYNEQFF. The chain has TRBV6-1 and TRBJ2-1, with TRBD1 matching over 10 bases. The CDR3 is 16 residues long. V dropped 2 bases and J dropped 4; count of bases not matched to a gene: 5. Germline CDR1 and CDR2: MNHNS and SASEGT.

The chain combines TRBV12-3 or TRBV12-4 with TRBJ2-5; perhaps TRBD2 as D (5 bases). The CDR3 has 15 amino acids. The V end lost 4 bases, the J end lost 5 bases, and 17 bases lay between the germline ends. CDR3 protein: CASSSGLTQLETQYF. The CDR3 coding sequence is TGTGCCAGCAGTTCCGGACTTACCCAACTCGAGACCCAGTACTTC.

This clonotype appeared a few times. The chain has TRBV7-9 and TRBJ2-7; D unclear. The germline V gene has CDR1 SEHNR and CDR2 FQNEAQ (reference sequence). The CDR3 sequence is 16 residues long. V was cut by 5 bases and J by 0 bases, with 17 bases left in between. DNA of the CDR3: TGTGCCAGCAGCCGAAAGGGCAGAGAAAGCTCCTACGAGCAGTACTTC. Translating gives CASSRKGRESSYEQYF.

This chain links TRBV11-2 with TRBJ2-3; no reliable D call. Trimming left V 6 bases short and J 1 base short, with 11 bases between. Germline V gene sequence: CDR1 SGHAT, CDR2 FQNNGV. CDR3 length equals 14 residues. The CDR3 region has the DNA TGTGCCAGCAGATCACGACTCGGCACAGATACGCAGTATTTT. This gives the protein CASRSRLGTDTQYF.

This chain links TRBV12-3 or TRBV12-4 with TRBJ2-7; 8 bases are a match to TRBD1. The CDR3 has 14 residues. The ends lost 7 bases at V and 5 bases at J; junction bases unmatched: 10. CDR3 residues: CASTPGGPLNEQYF. CDR3 sequence (DNA): TGTGCCAGCACGCCAGGGGGCCCCCTAAACGAGCAGTACTTC.

The V call is TRBV6-5, the J call TRBJ2-1; 9 bases fit TRBD2. The CDR3 totals 15 residues. J lost 2 bases, V lost 11 bases, and 10 bases had no gene match. Germline lookup yields CDR1 MNHEY and CDR2 SVGAGI. The CDR3 region is CAHGGRELAYNEQFF. In nucleotides, the CDR3 is TGTGCCCACGGCGGGAGGGAATTGGCCTACAATGAGCAGTTCTTC.

The V call is TRBV28, the J call TRBJ2-7; 9 bases match TRBD1. Germline CDR1 and CDR2: MDHEN and SYDVKM. This CDR3 is 13 amino acids long. V lost 10 bases, J lost 0 bases, and 4 bases stayed unmatched. The DNA of the CDR3 is TGTGCCACTGGGACAGGGTTCTCCTACGAGCAGTACTTC. Protein product: CATGTGFSYEQYF.

The chain uses TRBV7-4 and TRBJ2-5; D call uncertain. This CDR3 is built from 14 residues. Germline V gives CDR1 SGHVT, CDR2 SQSDAQ. Trimming removed 2 bases at V and 5 bases at J, with 12 bases between. The CDR3 nucleotides are TGTGCCAGCAGCTTATCTTGGCACACCGAGACCCAGTACTTC. This translates into CASSLSWHTETQYF.

The chain links TRBV2 to TRBJ2-3, with 7 bases lining up with TRBD1. The CDR3 is made up of 14 amino acids. Germline V gives CDR1 SNHLY, CDR2 FYNNEI. Trimming took 10 bases from V and 4 from J; bases not matched to a gene: 11. CDR3 bases: TGTGCCACGGAACCGGACAGGTTCCCAGATACGCAGTATTTT. Protein product: CATEPDRFPDTQYF.

This clonotype was seen a few times. This sequence joins TRBV10-3 and TRBJ2-2; D is unresolved. The CDR3 runs to 12 residues. The ends were cut back, 1 base at V and 4 bases at J, with 1 base in the middle. Germline CDR1 is ENHRY and CDR2 is SYGVKD. The DNA of the CDR3 is TGTGCCATCAGTGAGTTCACCGGGGAGCTGTTTTTT. It specifies CAISEFTGELFF.

The chain recombines TRBV20-1 with TRBJ2-7; a possible D gene is TRBD2 (5 bases). CDR1 is DFQATT and CDR2 is SNEGSKA in the germline V gene (reference sequence). The CDR3 runs to 12 residues. Deletions cut 3 bases from V and 0 bases from J, with 6 bases between. The CDR3 here is CSASGDSYEQYF. The CDR3, as DNA: TGCAGTGCTAGCGGGGACTCCTACGAGCAGTACTTC.

This clonotype was detected a few times. The genes are TRBV7-6 and TRBJ2-1; no clear D. Germline CDR1 SGHVS, CDR2 FNYEAQ. The V end lost 2 bases, the J end lost 0 bases, and 17 bases lay between the germline ends. CDR3 length: 18 residues. Here the CDR3 reads CASSLRKVDWSSYNEQFF. DNA for the CDR3: TGTGCCAGCAGCTTAAGGAAAGTAGACTGGAGCTCCTACAATGAGCAGTTCTTC.

The chain links TRBV27 to TRBJ1-5, with D hard to call. Trimming left V 0 bases short and J 5 bases short, with 20 bases between. The CDR3 length is 18 residues. The germline V gene has CDR1 MNHEY and CDR2 SMNVEV (reference sequence). The CDR3 nucleotides are TGTGCCAGCAGTTTATCCGGTGGAAGAGGTAATTGGGATCAGCCCCAGCATTTT. It specifies CASSLSGGRGNWDQPQHF.

The chain has TRBV18 and TRBJ2-5; D might be TRBD1 or TRBD2, each matching 5 bases. Germline lookup yields CDR1 KGHSH and CDR2 LQKENI. V dropped 2 bases and J dropped 4 bases, with 8 bases sitting between them. This CDR3 region has 13 residues. As DNA, the CDR3 is TGTGCCAGCTCACCAGGGGACGGAGAGACCCAGTACTTC. Its protein is CASSPGDGETQYF.